This T cell receptor (beta chain) is drawn from a study of T cells after yellow fever vaccination. Whole-study context: Low-cell-number fractions underwent preparation using SMART-Seq v4 Ultra Low Input.

TCRdb used MiXCR to reprocess the 5' RACE reads, holding one entry per CDR3 protein. The sample includes around 320,000 distinct CDR3 sequences, around 9.3% of them seen just once. In its sample, this clonotype was seen a few times. Its antigen is unidentified. General study points: At around 95% for CD4 and approximately 88% for CD8, most primary-vaccination clones showed up again after the booster.

Trimming took off 6 bases at V and 8 bases at J, with 25 bases between the two ends. The CDR3 sequence is 16 residues long. This receptor was obtained from a man younger than 35 who received the YFV17D yellow fever vaccine. The sample consisted of CD4+ T cells sorted from PBMCs, taken 5 days after the yellow fever booster vaccination. This rearrangement joins TRBV12-3 or TRBV12-4 to TRBJ1-2, with D tentatively TRBD1 (5 bases). CDR3 sequence reads: CASSPSTGRSRGGYTF. Written as DNA, the CDR3 is TGTGCCAGCAGCCCGTCTACGGGCAGGTCTCGGGGCGGCTACACCTTC.